This T cell receptor (beta chain) was recorded in a study of early T cells in non-severe SARS-CoV-2 infection. In the study overall: Chains were not paired, and sequencing was done on bulk RNA from unsorted whole blood. Study-level points and caveats: Missing private and CD4 specificities, VDJdb matching favored anti-spike CD8 responses.

Unique molecular identifier tags were affixed to discrete cDNA molecules. From the 5' RACE reads, TCRdb called clonotypes with MiXCR, one entry per CDR3 protein. The table has over 60,000 distinct CDR3 sequences, about 9.5% seen once. This clonotype appeared many times. Its antigen remains unidentified. The CDR3 extends over 15 amino acids. V shed 1 base and J shed 1 base, with 8 bases lying between them. Germline V gene data show CDR1 as KGHSH and CDR2 as LQKENI. The sample consisted of whole blood, taken at baseline. This clonotype was obtained from an adult who was a healthcare worker with PCR-confirmed SARS-CoV-2 infection or an uninfected control (not recorded which). The chain links TRBV18 to TRBJ1-5; no clear D. The CDR3 DNA follows: TGTGCCAGCTCACCACAGGGCGGGAGCAATCAGCCCCAGCATTTT. This codes for CASSPQGGSNQPQHF.